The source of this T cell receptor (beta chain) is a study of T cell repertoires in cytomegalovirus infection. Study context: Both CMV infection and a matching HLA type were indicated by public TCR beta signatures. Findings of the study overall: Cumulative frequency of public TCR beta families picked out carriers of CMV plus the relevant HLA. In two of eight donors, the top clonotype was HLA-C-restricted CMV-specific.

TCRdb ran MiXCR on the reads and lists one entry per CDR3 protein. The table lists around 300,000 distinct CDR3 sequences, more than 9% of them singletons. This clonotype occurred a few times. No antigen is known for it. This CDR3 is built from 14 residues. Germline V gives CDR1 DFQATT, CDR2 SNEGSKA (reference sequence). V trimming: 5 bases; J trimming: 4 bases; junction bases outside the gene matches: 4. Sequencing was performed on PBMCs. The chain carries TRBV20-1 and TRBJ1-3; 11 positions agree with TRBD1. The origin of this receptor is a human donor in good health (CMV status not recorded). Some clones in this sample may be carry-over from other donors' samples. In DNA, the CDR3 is TGCAGTGCTCGGACAGGGGGCACCGGAAACACCATATATTTT. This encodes CSARTGGTGNTIYF.